This entry concerns a single T cell receptor beta chain. Original methodology: Estimation of nucleated cell counts relied on the amplification of reference gene primers. TCRdb's table, derived via immunoSEQ multiplex PCR, lists solely in-frame clones and lacks some. V, J and clone size are those of that table, while D and trimming were read from the DNA. The repertoire holds about 340,000 clones, with under 95% as singletons. The source of the sample is a study of blood T cell repertoires in COVID-19. Study-wide background: T cells, B-cell-depleted T cells, or PBMCs supplied cDNA or gDNA.

The CDR3 length is 18 residues. CDR1 is MNHEY, CDR2 SVGEGT, per germline. V lost 2 bases and J lost 0; bases outside the gene matches: 10. The V and J genes are TRBV6-2 or TRBV6-3 and TRBJ2-1; 7 bases align to TRBD2. The TCR originated in a woman between 18 and 29 years old who had recovered from COVID-19. The material sequenced was peripheral blood. The DNA for the CDR3 is TGTGCCAGCAGTTACCGTTTCGGGGCGGGGGACTCCTACAATGAGCAGTTCTTC. Protein product: CASSYRFGAGDSYNEQFF.